This TCR beta chain is drawn from a study of fetal regulatory T cell absence and autoimmunity. Study background: Exocrine pancreas autoimmunity occurred in IPEX patients lacking clinical diabetes. Study-wide findings and caveats: Broadly similar TRB gene family usage was seen in pancreas and cord blood.

Sequencing was performed with immunoSEQ multiplex PCR; in TCRdb, only in-frame clones are kept and a portion is missing. The sample has 95,000 or so clones; around 72% are singletons. Only one count was recorded for this clone. As yet, its antigen is unknown. The CDR3 length is 16 residues. The germline V gene encodes CDR1 SGHRS and CDR2 YFSETQ. Trimming removed 2 bases from V and 2 bases from J, with 16 bases in between. The specimen sequenced was pancreas tissue. The clonotype was recovered from a male donor with IPEX syndrome. The V gene is TRBV5-1, the J gene TRBJ1-2, with unresolved D. DNA for the CDR3: TGCGCCAGCAGCTTCGGACGGTTTCCGAGGAACTATGGCTACACCTTC. Protein: CASSFGRFPRNYGYTF.